Shown below are 14 T cell receptor beta chains from a single sample sequenced in a study of Graves' ophthalmopathy and Graves' hyperthyroidism. TCR beta CDR3 regions were amplified from RNA transcripts. Amplification began with first-round RT-PCR using HTBI primers, then second-round multiplex PCR was performed. TCRdb independently ran MiXCR on the multiplex PCR reads; one entry per CDR3 protein. The repertoire holds about 420,000 distinct CDR3 sequences, approximately 21% seen once, with around 3.2% in the top ten. What was sequenced was peripheral blood. These receptors were collected from a woman aged 18-30 years with stable Graves' hyperthyroidism.

This clonotype was observed at least ten times. This rearrangement joins TRBV2 to TRBJ1-5; no clear D gene. V lost 1 base and J 4 bases, leaving 5 bases between the germline ends. The CDR3 sequence is 13 residues long. In germline, CDR1 is SNHLY, CDR2 FYNNEI. Here the CDR3 DNA reads TGTGCCAGCAGTGAAGAGGGTAATCAGCCCCAGCATTTT. As protein: CASSEEGNQPQHF.

This clonotype turned up a few times. This CDR3 is missing its conserved last phenylalanine or tryptophan, likely due to a read error. This chain connects TRBV18 to TRBJ1-1; D call uncertain. The V gene's germline CDR1 is KGHSH and CDR2 LQKENI. The CDR3 length is 15 residues. V was cut by 6 bases and J by 1 base, with 15 bases left in between. The DNA for the CDR3 is TGTGCCAGCTCTAACGCCGGTAAAGGGAACACTGAAGCTTTCTTA. Its translation: CASSNAGKGNTEAFL.

This clonotype was recorded many times. The chain carries TRBV5-1 and TRBJ1-3; 8 bases are shared with TRBD1. The J segment lost 4 bases and the V segment lost 1 base, leaving 7 bases of the junction unmatched. The germline gives CDR1 SGHRS, CDR2 YFSETQ. The CDR3 contains 16 residues. CDR3 bases: TGCGCCAGCAGCTTGCCAGGGGGCGCGGGAGGAAACACCATATATTTT. This translates into CASSLPGGAGGNTIYF.

This clonotype occurred many times. The chain uses TRBV4-1 and TRBJ2-7; D perhaps matches TRBD2 (6 bases). Per the germline V gene, CDR1 is MGHRA and CDR2 is YSYEKL. Trimming took off 11 bases at V and 4 bases at J, with 9 bases between the two ends. The CDR3 has 10 residues. CDR3 loop: CAPRGYEQYF. The CDR3 DNA follows: TGCGCCCCCCGGGGGTACGAGCAGTACTTC.

This clonotype showed up many times. CDR3 protein: CASSEQGSYGYTF. The DNA for the CDR3 is TGTGCCAGCAGCGAACAGGGATCGTATGGCTACACCTTC. V and J are TRBV2 and TRBJ1-2; the D gene is possibly TRBD1 (6 bases). Trimming shortened V by 6 bases and J by 5 bases, and 13 bases separated the two germline ends. Germline CDR1 reads SNHLY; CDR2 reads FYNNEI. CDR3 length equals 13 residues.

This clonotype was seen a handful of times. A read error may produce the germline difference seen at one junction end. The V and J genes are TRBV6-1 and TRBJ1-6; no clear D. Germline V gene sequence: CDR1 MNHNS, CDR2 SASEGT. The CDR3 length is 14 residues. The CDR3 sequence is CASSEAYDNSPLHF. For the CDR3, the DNA is TGTGCCAGCAGCGAAGCTTATGATAATTCACCCCTCCACTTT.

The V and J genes are TRBV7-2 and TRBJ1-5; D not certain. The V gene lost 5 bases and the J gene lost 7 bases, with 12 bases spanning the gap. Germline V gene data show CDR1 as SGHTA and CDR2 as FQGNSA. The CDR3 runs 13 residues. CDR3 bases: TGTGCCAGCAGCCATTACAGTGGGCAGCCCCAGCATTTT. Encoded protein: CASSHYSGQPQHF.

In its sample, this clonotype was seen a few times. This sequence joins TRBV5-1 and TRBJ2-7; tentatively, D is TRBD2 (6 bases). The CDR3 sequence is 15 residues long. Germline CDR1 reads SGHRS; CDR2 reads YFSETQ. Trimming stripped 0 bases from V and 1 base from J, with 11 bases between. The chain's CDR3 is CASSLAGTGSYEQYF. The CDR3 DNA follows: TGCGCCAGCAGCTTGGCTGGGACTGGTTCCTACGAGCAGTACTTC.

Many counts were recorded for this clonotype. This sequence joins TRBV12-3 or TRBV12-4 and TRBJ2-7; 7 nucleotides match TRBD2. This CDR3 contains 14 residues. The V segment lost 3 bases and the J segment 4 bases; nucleotides outside the gene matches: 6. The CDR3 reads CASSLTLGGYEQYF. The CDR3 DNA is TGTGCCAGCAGTTTGACTTTGGGGGGGTACGAGCAGTACTTC.

The chain carries TRBV4-2 and TRBJ1-5, with 8 bases matching TRBD1. Per the germline V gene, CDR1 is LGHNA and CDR2 is YNFKEQ. This CDR3 has 14 residues. With 4 bases clipped from V and 4 bases from J, the junction kept 3 bases outside the gene matches. The CDR3 sequence is CASSRDRLNQPQHF. In DNA form, the CDR3 reads TGTGCCAGCAGCCGGGACAGGTTGAATCAGCCCCAGCATTTT.

Many counts were recorded for this clonotype. The chain couples TRBV19 to TRBJ1-1; D might be TRBD1 (6 bases). Germline V gives CDR1 LNHDA, CDR2 SQIVND (reference sequence). V gave up 4 bases and J gave up 1 base, with 13 bases separating them. CDR3 length equals 15 residues. In DNA form, the CDR3 reads TGTGCCAGTAGTACCCCAGGGGCGACGAACACTGAAGCTTTCTTT. Its protein product is CASSTPGATNTEAFF.

This clonotype was observed at least ten times. Given the absence of the conserved phenylalanine or tryptophan at the CDR3 end, a read error is likely. The chain has TRBV27 and TRBJ1-6, with unresolved D. Germline CDR1 is MNHEY and CDR2 is SMNVEV (reference sequence). The CDR3 has 15 residues. Trimming cost V 5 bases and J 2 bases, with 10 bases left between them. DNA for the CDR3: TGTGCCAGCAGTCTTGAGGGCCCCTATAATTCACCCCTCCACCTT. Encoded protein: CASSLEGPYNSPLHL.

This clonotype occurred many times. This sequence joins TRBV11-1 and TRBJ2-5; TRBD1 aligns across 7 bases. The ends lost 3 bases at V and 4 bases at J; junction bases unmatched: 2. In germline, CDR1 is SGHAT, CDR2 FQDESV (reference sequence). The CDR3 loop spans 13 amino acids. The chain's CDR3 is CASSFPGGETQYF. The DNA for the CDR3 is TGTGCCAGCAGCTTTCCAGGGGGAGAGACCCAGTACTTC.

This clonotype was seen a few times. This sequence joins TRBV27 and TRBJ2-5, with TRBD2 matching 7 bases. Trimming cost V 4 bases and J 5 bases; bases outside gene matches: 7. Germline-derived CDR1 and CDR2 are MNHEY and SMNVEV (reference sequence). The CDR3 loop spans 14 amino acids. The CDR3 nucleotides are TGTGCCAGCAGTTCCCGGACTAGGGAGGAGACCCAGTACTTC. Residues: CASSSRTREETQYF.